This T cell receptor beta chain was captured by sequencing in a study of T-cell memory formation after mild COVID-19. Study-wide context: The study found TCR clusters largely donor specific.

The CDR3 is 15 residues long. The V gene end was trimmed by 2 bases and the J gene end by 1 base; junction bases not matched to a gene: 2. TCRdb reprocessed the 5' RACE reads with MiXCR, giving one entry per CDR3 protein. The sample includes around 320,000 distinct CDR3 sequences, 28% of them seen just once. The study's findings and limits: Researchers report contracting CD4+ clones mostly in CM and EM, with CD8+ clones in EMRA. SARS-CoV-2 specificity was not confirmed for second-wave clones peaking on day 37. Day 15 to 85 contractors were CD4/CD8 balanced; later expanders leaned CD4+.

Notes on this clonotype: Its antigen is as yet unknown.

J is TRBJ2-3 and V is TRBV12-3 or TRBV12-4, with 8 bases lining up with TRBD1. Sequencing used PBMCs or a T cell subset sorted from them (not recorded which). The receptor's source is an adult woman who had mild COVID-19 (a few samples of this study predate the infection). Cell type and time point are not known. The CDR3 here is CASSLLTGGTDTQYF. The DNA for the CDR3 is TGTGCCAGCAGTTTATTGACAGGGGGCACAGATACGCAGTATTTT.